This TCR beta chain was sequenced in a study of molecular identifiers for immune sequencing clone quantification. Whole-study context: Five portions were made in replicates from RNA of roughly 20,000 or 100,000 naive CD8 cells, and four underwent sequencing.

Libraries for naive CD8 T cells, which were made from roughly 21,000 to 960,000 sorted cells, drew on 10%, 30% or 50% of the RNA. Whole-study findings and limits: Effector cells had over 98% of their molecules in clones above 20 RNA copies, while naive cells had under 1%.

For bulk TCR libraries, previously described methods and listed TCR primers were used. In TCRdb, the PCR reads were re-called with MiXCR into one record per CDR3 protein. The sample lists over 50,000 distinct CDR3 sequences; approximately 34% were seen once. This clonotype was detected ten times or more. Its matching antigen is unknown. CDR3 length equals 12 residues. Deletions cut 5 bases from V and 2 bases from J, with 7 bases between. The germline gives CDR1 SGHVS, CDR2 FQNEAQ. This TCR came from a human donor in good health. Some libraries in this study had Jurkat cell RNA spiked in. The gene calls are TRBV7-8 and TRBJ2-7; possibly TRBD1 or TRBD2 for D (6 bases each). Sequencing used naive CD8+ T cells from blood, with Jurkat cell RNA spiked in. The subset here: FACS-sorted CD8+CD4-CCR7+CD45RA+ naive T cells. The CDR3 here is CASSGGPYEQYF. CDR3 coding DNA: TGTGCCAGCAGCGGGGGGCCCTACGAGCAGTACTTC. Drawing the rest from reference TRBV7-8 and TRBJ2-7, the complete variable domain is GAGVSQSPRYKVAKRGQDVALRCDPISGHVSLFWYQQALGQGPEFLTYFQNEAQLDKSGLPSDRFFAERPEGSVSTLKIQRTQQEDSAVYLCASSGGPYEQYFGPGTRLTVT.